These 24 T cell receptor beta chains were sequenced from one sample in a study of cytomegalovirus exposure and HLA in healthy donors. PCR involved 60 Vbeta and 13 Jbeta primers. The data were produced by immunoSEQ multiplex PCR, yet TCRdb's version contains in-frame clones alone and is incomplete. In the table there are approximately 92,000 clones, roughly 80% of which are singletons. The material sequenced was PBMCs. The receptor source for this set is a girl aged 2 to 9 in good health and CMV-seropositive.

V and J are TRBV2 and TRBJ1-4, with D maybe TRBD1 (6 bases). Trimming stripped 7 bases from V and 5 bases from J, with 17 bases between. This CDR3 has 15 residues. Germline-derived CDR1 and CDR2 are SNHLY and FYNNEI. The CDR3 bases are TGTGCCAGCATTATTGGACAGAGTCTCAATGAAAAACTGTTTTTT. Protein product: CASIIGQSLNEKLFF.

The J gene is TRBJ2-7, the V gene TRBV20-1, with unresolved D. V was cut by 6 bases and J by 3 bases, with 9 bases left in between. Germline V gene data show CDR1 as DFQATT and CDR2 as SNEGSKA (reference sequence). This CDR3 has 11 amino acids. CDR3 sequence reads: CSARSSYEQYF. The DNA for the CDR3 is TGCAGTGCCCGTTCTAGCTACGAGCAGTACTTC.

J is TRBJ1-4 and V is TRBV29-1; D gene unclear. Trimming left V 4 bases short and J 4 bases short, with 7 bases between. This CDR3 comprises 12 residues. The germline gives CDR1 SQVTM, CDR2 ANQGSEA. Here the CDR3 reads CSVGRLNEKLFF. The CDR3 region has the DNA TGCAGCGTTGGGCGGCTTAATGAAAAACTGTTTTTT.

The V gene is TRBV9, the J gene TRBJ2-1, with TRBD2 identical over 11 bases. Germline trimming cut 0 bases from V and 4 bases from J; bases unmatched to any gene: 6. Germline CDR1 is SGDLS and CDR2 is YYNGEE. This CDR3 region has 17 residues. CDR3 nucleotides: TGTGCCAGCAGCGTAGTCCCCTTAGCGGGAGGGTACAATGAGCAGTTCTTC. Residues: CASSVVPLAGGYNEQFF.

The gene calls are TRBV28 and TRBJ2-7, with TRBD2 identical over 12 bases. Trimming cost V 5 bases and J 2 bases; bases outside gene matches: 4. Germline lookup yields CDR1 MDHEN and CDR2 SYDVKM. This CDR3 spans 15 amino acids. CDR3 amino acids: CASSPTSGRTYEQYF. CDR3 nucleotides: TGTGCCAGCAGTCCTACTAGCGGGAGGACCTACGAGCAGTACTTC. The full variable domain, completed using reference TRBV28 and TRBJ2-7, is DVKVTQSSRYLVKRTGEKVFLECVQDMDHENMFWYRQDPGLGLRLIYFSYDVKMKEKGDIPEGYSVSREKKERFSLILESASTNQTSMYLCASSPTSGRTYEQYFGPGTRLTVT.

This clone was found a few times. This chain uses TRBV27 with TRBJ1-5; perhaps TRBD1 as D (5 bases). The CDR3 covers 18 residues. Germline CDR1 and CDR2: MNHEY and SMNVEV (reference sequence). With 2 bases removed from V and 3 bases from J, the gap between germline ends came to 20 bases. The CDR3 DNA follows: TGTGCCAGCAGTTTAATCGGAACAGGCGGAACCTACAATCAGCCCCAGCATTTT. It yields the protein CASSLIGTGGTYNQPQHF.

The chain carries TRBV27 and TRBJ2-7; possibly TRBD2 for D (6 bases). Trimming cost V 8 bases and J 3 bases, with 14 bases left between them. This CDR3 spans 13 amino acids. CDR1 and CDR2 from the germline V gene are MNHEY and SMNVEV (reference sequence). The CDR3 sequence: CASWGRSNYEQYF. The CDR3 DNA is TGTGCCAGCTGGGGGAGGTCAAACTACGAGCAGTACTTC.

A few counts support this clone. The chain couples TRBV27 to TRBJ1-4; 10 nucleotides agree with TRBD1. V gave up 3 bases and J gave up 10 bases; unmatched junction bases: 8. The germline V gene has CDR1 MNHEY and CDR2 SMNVEV (reference sequence). This CDR3 contains 15 residues. This CDR3 reads CASSFTRTGGGKLFF. In DNA form, the CDR3 reads TGTGCCAGCAGTTTTACCCGGACAGGGGGGGGAAAACTGTTTTTT.

This chain connects TRBV15 to TRBJ2-3; the D gene is possibly TRBD2 (7 bases). Germline V gene data show CDR1 as LNHNV and CDR2 as YYDKDF (reference sequence). Trimming took off 0 bases at V and 9 bases at J, with 13 bases between the two ends. The CDR3 consists of 14 residues. The CDR3 protein is CATSRDSAGATQYF. CDR3 in DNA: TGTGCCACCAGCAGAGATTCGGCGGGGGCAACGCAGTATTTT.

The chain is built from TRBV15 and TRBJ2-3; 9 bases match TRBD1. There are 15 residues in the CDR3. V was clipped by 5 bases and J by 0 bases; unmatched bases: 3. The V gene's germline CDR1 is LNHNV and CDR2 YYDKDF (reference sequence). The DNA for the CDR3 is TGTGCCACCAGCGGGACAGGGTCTAGCACAGATACGCAGTATTTT. This gives the protein CATSGTGSSTDTQYF.

This chain uses TRBV13 with TRBJ2-1; TRBD1 matches 9 bases. The CDR3 is made up of 17 amino acids. The junction had 15 bases not matched to a gene; V was cut back by 5 bases and J by 7 bases. Germline CDR1 and CDR2: PRHDT and FYEKMQ (reference sequence). In DNA, the CDR3 is TGTGCCAGCAGCCGACAGCCCATCCCCGGGACAGGGAATGAGCAGTTCTTC. Amino acids: CASSRQPIPGTGNEQFF.

The V and J genes are TRBV19 and TRBJ1-1; D not resolved. There are 13 residues in the CDR3. CDR1 and CDR2 (germline): LNHDA, SQIVND (reference sequence). The V gene lost 7 bases and the J gene lost 5 bases, with 14 bases spanning the gap. CDR3 protein: CASTPWGGTEAFF. The CDR3 nucleotides read TGTGCCAGTACCCCCTGGGGAGGGACTGAAGCTTTCTTT. The full variable domain, completed using reference TRBV19 and TRBJ1-1, is DGGITQSPKYLFRKEGQNVTLSCEQNLNHDAMYWYRQDPGQGLRLIYYSQIVNDFQKGDIAEGYSVSREKKESFPLTVTSAQKNPTAFYLCASTPWGGTEAFFGQGTRLTVV.

CDR3 nucleotide sequence: TGTGCCAGTAGAAACAGGGATACTAATCAGCCCCAGCATTTT. Translation gives CASRNRDTNQPQHF. The genes are TRBV19 and TRBJ1-5, with a tentative D call TRBD1 (6 bases). This CDR3 is built from 14 residues. Trimming took 6 bases from V and 4 from J, leaving 13 bases between them. CDR1 is LNHDA and CDR2 is SQIVND in the germline V gene (reference sequence).

The V gene is TRBV28, the J gene TRBJ2-7, with 10 bases aligning to TRBD2. Germline V gene data show CDR1 as MDHEN and CDR2 as SYDVKM. V lost 5 bases, J lost 3 bases, and 4 bases stayed unmatched. This CDR3 comprises 14 residues. CDR3 in DNA: TGTGCCAGCAGTCTAGCGGGGGTTAACTACGAGCAGTACTTC. It yields the protein CASSLAGVNYEQYF.

The V and J genes are TRBV27 and TRBJ1-5, with no clear D. V was pared by 4 bases and J by 9 bases, with 16 bases between. Germline loops: CDR1 MNHEY, CDR2 SMNVEV (reference sequence). This CDR3 has 14 amino acids. The CDR3 coding sequence is TGTGCCAGCAGTTGGGGAGGAAAGTCTTGGCCCCAGCATTTT. The encoded protein is CASSWGGKSWPQHF.

The V call is TRBV27, the J call TRBJ2-1; 8 bases agree with TRBD2. V was clipped by 5 bases and J by 6 bases; unmatched bases: 3. Germline assignment: CDR1 MNHEY and CDR2 SMNVEV (reference sequence). There are 13 residues in the CDR3. For the CDR3, the DNA is TGTGCCAGCAGTGGCGGGACTAGCAATGAGCAGTTCTTC. Translated: CASSGGTSNEQFF.

This sequence joins TRBV27 and TRBJ1-4; D possibly corresponds to TRBD1 (5 bases). Germline assignment: CDR1 MNHEY and CDR2 SMNVEV (reference sequence). V lost 2 bases, J lost 8 bases, and 15 bases lay in between. The CDR3 has 15 residues. The CDR3 DNA reads TGTGCCAGCAGTTTAGAATGGTCGGGGGGGGAAAAACTGTTTTTT. It codes for CASSLEWSGGEKLFF.

V is TRBV30 and J is TRBJ2-7, with 8 bases fitting TRBD1. CDR1 and CDR2 from the germline V gene are GTSNPN and SVGIG (reference sequence). The CDR3 is made up of 13 amino acids. V gave up 1 base and J gave up 7 bases; unmatched junction bases: 6. CDR3 nucleotide sequence: TGTGCCTGGAGTGGCAGGGGGCCGGGGGAGCAGTACTTC. This translates into CAWSGRGPGEQYF.

The chain uses TRBV4-2 and TRBJ2-7; 10 nucleotides line up with TRBD2. CDR1 is LGHNA, CDR2 YNFKEQ, per germline. This CDR3 contains 15 residues. J was trimmed by 2 bases and V by 4 bases; bases with no gene match: 5. The CDR3 sequence is CASSPTSGPAYEQYF. Here the CDR3 DNA reads TGTGCCAGCAGCCCGACTAGCGGGCCTGCCTACGAGCAGTACTTC.

DNA of the CDR3: TGCAGCGTTGAGGGGACAATAGGCACTGAAGCTTTCTTT. This encodes CSVEGTIGTEAFF. This sequence joins TRBV29-1 and TRBJ1-1, with D maybe TRBD1 (6 bases). There are 13 residues in the CDR3. The germline V gene encodes CDR1 SQVTM and CDR2 ANQGSEA. The V and J ends lost 3 bases and 4 bases respectively, with 12 bases between them.

The CDR3 here is CASSLEGRGGEKLFF. The CDR3 DNA follows: TGTGCCAGCAGTTTAGAAGGGAGGGGAGGAGAAAAACTGTTTTTT. This sequence joins TRBV27 and TRBJ1-4; D may be TRBD1 (5 bases). The CDR3 loop spans 15 amino acids. Germline V gene sequence: CDR1 MNHEY, CDR2 SMNVEV (reference sequence). Trimming stripped 2 bases from V and 8 bases from J, with 15 bases between.

The chain has TRBV19 and TRBJ1-1, with D possibly matching TRBD1 (5 bases). Germline V gene lookup returns CDR1 LNHDA and CDR2 SQIVND (reference sequence). CDR3 size: 14 residues. Trimming took 4 bases from V and 0 from J, leaving 9 bases between them. The CDR3 DNA follows: TGTGCCAGTAGTACGGGGGGGTTGAACACTGAAGCTTTCTTT. It encodes CASSTGGLNTEAFF.

In this sample, this clone turned up once. V gene TRBV29-1 combines with J gene TRBJ1-5; 7 bases match TRBD1. Germline CDR1 is SQVTM and CDR2 is ANQGSEA. V trimming: 4 bases; J trimming: 0 bases; junction bases outside the gene matches: 3. The CDR3 runs 14 residues. Here the CDR3 reads CSVAGGNSNQPQHF. The CDR3 DNA reads as TGCAGCGTTGCAGGGGGGAATAGCAATCAGCCCCAGCATTTT. Together with reference TRBV29-1 and TRBJ1-5, the CDR3 gives the full variable domain: SAVISQKPSRDICQRGTSLTIQCQVDSQVTMMFWYRQQPGQSLTLIATANQGSEATYESGFVIDKFPISRPNLTFSTLTVSNMSPEDSSIYLCSVAGGNSNQPQHFGDGTRLSIL.

V usage is TRBV9 and J usage is TRBJ2-3; 11 bases are shared with TRBD2. CDR1 and CDR2 from the germline V gene are SGDLS and YYNGEE. J was trimmed by 6 bases and V by 0 bases; bases with no gene match: 0. The CDR3 totals 14 residues. In DNA, the CDR3 is TGTGCCAGCAGCGTAGCTAGCGGGAGGGATACGCAGTATTTT. Protein: CASSVASGRDTQYF.